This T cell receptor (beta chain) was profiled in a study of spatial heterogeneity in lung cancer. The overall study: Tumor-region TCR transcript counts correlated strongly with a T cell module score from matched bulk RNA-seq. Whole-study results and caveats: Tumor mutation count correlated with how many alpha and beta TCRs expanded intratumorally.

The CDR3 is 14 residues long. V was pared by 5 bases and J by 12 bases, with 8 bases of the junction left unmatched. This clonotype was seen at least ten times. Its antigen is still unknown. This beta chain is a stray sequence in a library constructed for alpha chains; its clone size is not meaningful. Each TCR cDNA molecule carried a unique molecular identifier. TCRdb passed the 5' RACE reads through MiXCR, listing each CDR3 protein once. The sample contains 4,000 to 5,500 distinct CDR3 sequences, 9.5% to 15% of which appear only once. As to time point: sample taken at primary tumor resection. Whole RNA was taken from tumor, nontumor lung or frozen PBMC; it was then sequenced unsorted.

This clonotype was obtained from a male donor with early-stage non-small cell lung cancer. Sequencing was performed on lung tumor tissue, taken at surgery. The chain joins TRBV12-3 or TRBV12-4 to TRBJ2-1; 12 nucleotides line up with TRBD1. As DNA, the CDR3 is TGTGCCAGCAGTATGCCCGGGACAGGGGGCGTGCAGTTCTTC. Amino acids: CASSMPGTGGVQFF.